These 17 T cell receptor beta chains originate from one sample sequenced in a study of naive and memory T cell subsets. The beta constant-region primer was an equimolar mix of two oligonucleotides covering TRBC1 and TRBC2. TCRdb reprocessed the UMI-ligation and nested PCR reads via MiXCR and lists one record per CDR3 protein. The repertoire includes roughly 98,000 distinct CDR3 sequences, 5.5% to 8.5% of them detected once, and 1.5% to 2% sits in the top ten. The sample was central memory CD4+ T cells from blood. All receptors come from a human donor in good health.

This clonotype was found many times. This sequence joins TRBV5-8 and TRBJ1-1, with 7 positions matching TRBD1. The ends lost 4 bases at V and 5 bases at J; junction bases unmatched: 11. This CDR3 comprises 15 residues. CDR1 SGHTS and CDR2 YDEGEE come from the germline V gene. The DNA of the CDR3 is TGTGCCAGCAGCCTGCGGTACAGGGGATGGACTGAAGCTTTCTTT. Protein product: CASSLRYRGWTEAFF.

The table lists this clonotype with many counts. The rearrangement joins TRBV29-1 to TRBJ2-1; TRBD1 matches 8 bases. Germline-derived CDR1 and CDR2 are SQVTM and ANQGSEA. The V and J ends lost 7 bases and 7 bases, in that order; junction bases with no gene match: 9. The CDR3 contains 13 residues. The CDR3: CSAAPRQGNEQFF. CDR3 coding DNA: TGCAGCGCCGCACCCCGACAGGGGAATGAGCAGTTCTTC.

The rearrangement uses TRBV20-1 and TRBJ2-1; TRBD2 matches at 7 bases. The V and J ends lost 6 bases and 7 bases, in that order; junction bases with no gene match: 12. Germline values: CDR1 DFQATT, CDR2 SNEGSKA (reference sequence). The CDR3 sequence is 14 residues long. CDR3 region: CSANRLAAGNEQFF. DNA of the CDR3: TGCAGTGCAAACCGACTAGCCGCGGGGAATGAGCAGTTCTTC.

In its sample, this clonotype was seen many times. The V gene is TRBV5-1, the J gene TRBJ2-2; D might be TRBD2 (6 bases). The CDR3 length is 17 residues. Germline assignment: CDR1 SGHRS and CDR2 YFSETQ. With 0 bases removed from V and 7 bases from J, the gap between germline ends came to 19 bases. Here the CDR3 DNA reads TGCGCCAGCAGCTTGGCAACGGGGCCACGCGGGGTCGGGGAGCTGTTTTTT. Translating gives CASSLATGPRGVGELFF.

This clonotype turned up a few times. The chain recombines TRBV20-1 with TRBJ1-2; no firm D call. V shed 6 bases and J shed 6 bases, with 14 bases lying between them. CDR1 is DFQATT and CDR2 is SNEGSKA in the germline V gene (reference sequence). The CDR3 is 12 amino acids. The CDR3 protein is CSASGPGDGYTF. The CDR3 DNA reads as TGCAGTGCGTCCGGCCCTGGGGATGGCTACACCTTC.

This clonotype was seen at least ten times. V usage is TRBV9 and J usage is TRBJ2-5; maybe TRBD2 (5 bases). The V end lost 5 bases, the J end lost 2 bases, and 10 bases lay between the germline ends. The CDR3 runs 13 residues. Germline V gene data show CDR1 as SGDLS and CDR2 as YYNGEE. The CDR3 region is CASSEGRQETQYF. CDR3 DNA sequence: TGTGCCAGCAGTGAGGGTAGGCAAGAGACCCAGTACTTC.

This clonotype was counted at least ten times. V gene TRBV12-3 or TRBV12-4 combines with J gene TRBJ1-1, with 7 bases fitting TRBD1. V gave up 7 bases and J gave up 1 base; unmatched junction bases: 6. The CDR3 has 14 amino acids. The CDR3, as DNA: TGTGCCAGCAAGACGACAGGGTGGAACACTGAAGCTTTCTTT. This sequence encodes CASKTTGWNTEAFF.

V is TRBV11-1 and J is TRBJ2-1; D is undetermined. The CDR3 is 13 amino acids. V shed 5 bases and J shed 2 bases, with 7 bases lying between them. The V gene's germline CDR1 is SGHAT and CDR2 FQDESV (reference sequence). CDR3 DNA: TGTGCCAGCAGCCCAATGGCCTACAATGAGCAGTTCTTC. Translation gives CASSPMAYNEQFF.

This clonotype was counted many times. The J gene is TRBJ1-2, the V gene TRBV7-2, with 8 nucleotides matching TRBD1. Germline V CDR1 and CDR2: SGHTA, FQGNSA. The CDR3 has 14 amino acids. J lost 2 bases, V lost 5 bases, and 4 bases had no gene match. CDR3 residues: CASSPRTGNYGYTF. In DNA form, the CDR3 reads TGTGCCAGCAGCCCGAGGACAGGGAACTATGGCTACACCTTC.

V usage is TRBV7-2 and J usage is TRBJ2-2, with 8 nucleotides matching TRBD2. The V gene's germline CDR1 is SGHTA and CDR2 FQGNSA. This CDR3 comprises 16 residues. Trimming took 5 bases from V and 6 from J; bases not matched to a gene: 11. The CDR3 reads CASSRQAGEGPGELFF. CDR3 sequence (DNA): TGTGCCAGCAGCCGACAAGCGGGAGAGGGGCCCGGGGAGCTGTTTTTT.

The genes are TRBV4-3 and TRBJ2-3, with D perhaps matching TRBD1 (5 bases). The CDR3 covers 16 residues. The V end lost 0 bases, the J end lost 2 bases, and 12 bases lay between the germline ends. Germline V CDR1 and CDR2: LGHNA, YSLEER. This CDR3 is CASSQDSPRATDTQYF. The CDR3 region has the DNA TGCGCCAGCAGCCAAGATAGTCCCAGGGCCACAGATACGCAGTATTTT.

There are a few counts of this clonotype. The rearrangement joins TRBV12-3 or TRBV12-4 to TRBJ1-3; the match to TRBD1 covers 9 bases. This CDR3 is built from 16 residues. The junction had 3 bases not matched to a gene; V was cut back by 0 bases and J by 3 bases. The CDR3 sequence is CASSLAHRGLGNTIYF. The CDR3 nucleotides read TGTGCCAGCAGTTTAGCGCACAGGGGGCTTGGAAACACCATATATTTT.

V usage is TRBV24-1 and J usage is TRBJ2-1, with 7 bases identical to TRBD2. From germline, CDR1 is KGHDR and CDR2 SFDVKD. There are 14 residues in the CDR3. J gave up 8 bases and V 5 bases, and 8 bases lay outside the gene matches. CDR3 region: CATSATGTIDEQFF. The CDR3 DNA follows: TGTGCCACCAGTGCCACCGGGACTATAGATGAGCAGTTCTTC.

The chain links TRBV7-2 to TRBJ1-5, with D tentatively TRBD1 (6 bases). Germline V CDR1 and CDR2: SGHTA, FQGNSA. This CDR3 is 14 amino acids long. Trimming took off 3 bases at V and 4 bases at J, with 10 bases between the two ends. CDR3 sequence (DNA): TGTGCCAGCAGCTTCAGGGGAGGGAATCAGCCCCAGCATTTT. It codes for CASSFRGGNQPQHF.

This clonotype was seen at least ten times. This chain uses TRBV6-1 with TRBJ2-3; 11 bases align to TRBD2. Germline CDR1 is MNHNS and CDR2 is SASEGT. This CDR3 has 17 amino acids. Trimming at V came to 7 bases and at J to 6 bases, leaving 15 bases not matched to a gene. The CDR3, as DNA: TGTGCCAGCAACGAAATATTAGCGGGGGGGCTTAAGGATACGCAGTATTTT. Protein product: CASNEILAGGLKDTQYF.

The table lists this clonotype with many counts. V usage is TRBV6-1 and J usage is TRBJ2-3; 8 nucleotides line up with TRBD1. Germline assignment: CDR1 MNHNS and CDR2 SASEGT. Germline trimming cut 4 bases from V and 6 bases from J; bases unmatched to any gene: 12. This CDR3 contains 16 residues. CDR3 protein: CASSAIDRGVIDTQYF. In DNA, the CDR3 is TGTGCCAGCAGTGCAATCGACAGGGGCGTCATTGATACGCAGTATTTT.

In this sample, this clonotype turned up many times. The gene calls are TRBV28 and TRBJ1-6; 7 bases match TRBD1. V was pared by 6 bases and J by 7 bases, with 9 bases of the junction left unmatched. Germline assignment: CDR1 MDHEN and CDR2 SYDVKM. The CDR3 has 15 residues. CDR3 residues: CASSGQVGLNSPLHF. The CDR3 coding sequence is TGTGCCAGCAGCGGACAGGTTGGGCTGAATTCACCCCTCCACTTT.